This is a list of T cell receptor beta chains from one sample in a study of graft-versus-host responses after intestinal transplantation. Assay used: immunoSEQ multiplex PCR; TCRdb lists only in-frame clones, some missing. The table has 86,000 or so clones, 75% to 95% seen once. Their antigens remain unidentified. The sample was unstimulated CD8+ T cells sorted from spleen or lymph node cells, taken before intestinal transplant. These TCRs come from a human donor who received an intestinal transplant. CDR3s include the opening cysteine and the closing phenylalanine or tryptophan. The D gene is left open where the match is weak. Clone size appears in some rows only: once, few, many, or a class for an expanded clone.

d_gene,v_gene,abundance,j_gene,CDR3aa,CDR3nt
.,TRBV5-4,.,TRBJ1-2,CASSLEGVNYGYTF,TGTGCCAGCAGCTTGGAGGGGGTTAACTATGGCTACACCTTC
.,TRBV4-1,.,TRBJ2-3,CASSPRRDLGTQYF,TGCGCCAGCAGCCCCCGCCGAGATTTAGGTACGCAGTATTTT
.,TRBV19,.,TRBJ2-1,CASSIVGTYNEQFF,TGTGCCAGTAGTATCGTCGGTACCTACAATGAGCAGTTCTTC
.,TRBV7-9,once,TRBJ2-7,CASSFNREQYF,TGTGCCAGCAGCTTTAACCGGGAGCAGTACTTC
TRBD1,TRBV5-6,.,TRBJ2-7,CASSSGTGGEQYF,TGTGCCAGCAGCTCCGGGACAGGGGGCGAGCAGTACTTC
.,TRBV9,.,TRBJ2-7,CASSVDEVSEWGYEQYF,TGTGCCAGCAGCGTAGATGAAGTTTCAGAATGGGGTTACGAGCAGTACTTC
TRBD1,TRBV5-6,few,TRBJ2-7,CASSGQGDYEQYF,TGTGCCAGTTCGGGACAGGGGGACTACGAGCAGTACTTC
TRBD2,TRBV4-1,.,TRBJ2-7,CASSQGLAGVEQYF,TGCGCCAGCAGCCAAGGGCTAGCGGGAGTGGAGCAGTACTTC
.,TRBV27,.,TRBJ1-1,CASSLDMDFGEAFF,TGTGCCAGCAGTTTAGACATGGATTTTGGGGAAGCTTTCTTT
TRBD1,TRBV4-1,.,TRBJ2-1,CASERGQGSYNEQFF,TGCGCCAGCGAGCGGGGACAGGGCTCCTACAATGAGCAGTTCTTC